The 12 T cell receptor beta chains presented below share a single source sample, sequenced in a study of identical twins. TCRdb redid the calling of the 5' RACE reads with MiXCR, one entry per CDR3 protein. The sample lists hundreds of thousands of distinct CDR3 sequences; 5.5% to 6.5% were seen once. The sample taken for sequencing was naive T cells sorted from blood. These TCRs come from a man in his late teens or twenties in good health.

This clonotype was seen only a few times. This chain links TRBV2 with TRBJ2-1; D uncertain. Germline-derived CDR1 and CDR2 are SNHLY and FYNNEI. Trimming stripped 4 bases from V and 12 bases from J, with 19 bases between. The CDR3 is 14 residues long. CDR3 bases: TGTGCCAGCAGTGTCGGACCGTTGGGCCTAGGGCAGTTCTTC. Amino acid sequence: CASSVGPLGLGQFF. The whole variable domain, filled in from reference TRBV2 and TRBJ2-1, reads EPEVTQTPSHQVTQMGQEVILRCVPISNHLYFYWYRQILGQKVEFLVSFYNNEISEKSEIFDDQFSVERPDGSNFTLKIRSTKLEDSAMYFCASSVGPLGLGQFFGPGTRLTVL.

J is TRBJ2-3 and V is TRBV6-5; D is ambiguous. V dropped 2 bases and J dropped 6 bases, with 12 bases sitting between them. This CDR3 is built from 14 residues. Germline CDR1 and CDR2: MNHEY and SVGAGI. For the CDR3, the DNA is TGTGCCAGCAGTTACCGCGCGGCGAGGGATACGCAGTATTTT. Translating gives CASSYRAARDTQYF.

This clonotype showed up many times. The chain joins TRBV20-1 to TRBJ2-1; unclear D gene. Germline CDR1 reads DFQATT; CDR2 reads SNEGSKA (reference sequence). This CDR3 region has 14 residues. The V end lost 3 bases, the J end lost 4 bases, and 13 bases lay between the germline ends. CDR3 region: CSASSHLAYNEQFF. The CDR3 coding sequence is TGCAGTGCTAGTTCTCACTTAGCTTACAATGAGCAGTTCTTC.

Note on this clonotype: One base away lies a much larger clone, so this may be a sequencing read error. This chain links TRBV11-2 with TRBJ1-1; unclear D gene. CDR3 length equals 13 residues. Germline loops: CDR1 SGHAT, CDR2 FQNNGV. The CDR3 DNA is TGTGCCAGCAGCTTAGACCTGTCCACTGAAGATTTCTTT. It specifies CASSLDLSTEDFF.

This clonotype was seen a few times. The chain combines TRBV25-1 with TRBJ2-3; D might be TRBD1 or TRBD2, each matching 6 bases. CDR1 and CDR2 from the germline V gene are MGHDK and SYGVNS. The CDR3 length is 18 residues. V lost 1 base and J 0 bases, leaving 17 bases between the germline ends. The CDR3 sequence is CASSESGASHPSTDTQYF. Written as DNA, the CDR3 is TGTGCCAGCAGTGAATCGGGGGCAAGCCATCCTAGCACAGATACGCAGTATTTT. The variable domain in full, completed from reference TRBV25-1 and TRBJ2-3, reads EADIYQTPRYLVIGTGKKITLECSQTMGHDKMYWYQQDPGMELHLIHYSYGVNSTEKGDLSSESTVSRIRTEHFPLTLESARPSHTSQYLCASSESGASHPSTDTQYFGPGTRLTVL.

As for this clonotype: A single base separates this from a much larger clone, so it may be a read error. The chain uses TRBV6-6 and TRBJ1-5, with D perhaps matching TRBD1 (6 bases). Germline V gene sequence: CDR1 MNHNY, CDR2 SVGAGI (reference sequence). CDR3 size: 13 residues. Deletions cut 5 bases from V and 5 bases from J, with 10 bases between. As DNA, the CDR3 is TGTGCCAGCAGTAGGGGGGATCATCAGCCCCAGCATTTT. Its protein is CASSRGDHQPQHF.

Ten or more counts support this clonotype. This sequence joins TRBV29-1 and TRBJ1-1, with 9 bases lining up with TRBD1. The CDR3 totals 14 residues. The J segment lost 6 bases and the V segment lost 5 bases, leaving 10 bases of the junction unmatched. Germline-derived CDR1 and CDR2 are SQVTM and ANQGSEA. CDR3 residues: CSVSTGTGISEAFF. DNA of the CDR3: TGCAGCGTTTCGACCGGGACAGGGATTTCTGAAGCTTTCTTT. Full variable domain (outside the CDR3, taken from reference TRBV29-1 and TRBJ1-1): SAVISQKPSRDICQRGTSLTIQCQVDSQVTMMFWYRQQPGQSLTLIATANQGSEATYESGFVIDKFPISRPNLTFSTLTVSNMSPEDSSIYLCSVSTGTGISEAFFGQGTRLTVV.

This clonotype was recorded many times. The chain joins TRBV15 to TRBJ2-5; 7 bases map to TRBD2. V was clipped by 2 bases and J by 3 bases; unmatched bases: 6. The CDR3 has 15 amino acids. In germline, CDR1 is LNHNV, CDR2 YYDKDF (reference sequence). CDR3 amino acids: CATSRSGTHEETQYF. CDR3 nucleotides: TGTGCCACCAGCAGAAGCGGGACCCATGAAGAGACCCAGTACTTC.

This clonotype showed up many times. The chain couples TRBV20-1 to TRBJ1-6, with D perhaps TRBD1 (5 bases). Trimming cost V 2 bases and J 10 bases, with 18 bases left between them. Germline loops: CDR1 DFQATT, CDR2 SNEGSKA (reference sequence). The CDR3 loop spans 15 amino acids. The CDR3 nucleotides read TGCAGTGCTAGACCCGGGGCCGACAGATCCTCACCCCTCCACTTT. This sequence encodes CSARPGADRSSPLHF.

The sample holds many counts of this clonotype. J is TRBJ1-1 and V is TRBV10-3; D remains unclear. The CDR3 consists of 16 residues. Per the germline V gene, CDR1 is ENHRY and CDR2 is SYGVKD. Trimming stripped 5 bases from V and 1 base from J, with 17 bases between. The CDR3 DNA is TGTGCCATCAGTCCACACAAGGGTAGGTCGAACACTGAAGCTTTCTTT. This translates into CAISPHKGRSNTEAFF.

This clonotype has ten or more counts. The chain couples TRBV12-3 or TRBV12-4 to TRBJ2-1; 7 positions agree with TRBD2. This CDR3 contains 15 residues. Trimming cost V 3 bases and J 6 bases; bases outside gene matches: 8. For the CDR3, the DNA is TGTGCCAGCAGTTTCGCGAGCGGGAAAGCCAATGAGCAGTTCTTC. Its translation: CASSFASGKANEQFF.

Ten or more counts support this clonotype. This chain uses TRBV7-9 with TRBJ1-5, with D perhaps matching TRBD1 (5 bases). V lost 5 bases and J lost 4, with 12 bases in between. Germline assignment: CDR1 SEHNR and CDR2 FQNEAQ (reference sequence). The CDR3 spans 14 residues. The CDR3 DNA reads TGTGCCAGCAGCACCCGGGACGGTAATCAGCCCCAGCATTTT. This translates into CASSTRDGNQPQHF.